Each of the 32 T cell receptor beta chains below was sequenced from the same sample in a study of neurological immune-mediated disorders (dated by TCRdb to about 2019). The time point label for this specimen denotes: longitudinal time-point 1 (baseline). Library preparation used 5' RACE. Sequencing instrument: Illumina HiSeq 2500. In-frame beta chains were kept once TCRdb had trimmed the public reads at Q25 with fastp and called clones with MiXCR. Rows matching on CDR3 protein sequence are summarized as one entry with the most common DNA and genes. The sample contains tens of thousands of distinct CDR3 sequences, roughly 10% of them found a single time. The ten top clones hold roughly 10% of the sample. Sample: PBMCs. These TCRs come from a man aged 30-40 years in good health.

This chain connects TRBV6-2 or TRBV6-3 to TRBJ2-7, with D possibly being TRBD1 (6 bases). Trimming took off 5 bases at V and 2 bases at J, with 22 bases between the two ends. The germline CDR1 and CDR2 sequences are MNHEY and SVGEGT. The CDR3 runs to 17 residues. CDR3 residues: CASSNPLLPGQAYEQYF. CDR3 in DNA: TGTGCCAGCAGTAACCCCTTGCTCCCGGGACAAGCCTACGAGCAGTACTTC.

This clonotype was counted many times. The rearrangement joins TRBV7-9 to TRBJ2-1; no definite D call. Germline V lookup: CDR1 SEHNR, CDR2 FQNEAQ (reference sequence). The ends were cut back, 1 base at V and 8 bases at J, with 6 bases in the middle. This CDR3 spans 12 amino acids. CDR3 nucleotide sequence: TGTGCCAGCAGCTTAGGGCAGGATGAGCAGTTCTTC. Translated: CASSLGQDEQFF. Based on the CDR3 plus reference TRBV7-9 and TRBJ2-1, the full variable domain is DTGVSQNPRHKITKRGQNVTFRCDPISEHNRLYWYRQTLGQGPEFLTYFQNEAQLEKSRLLSDRFSAERPKGSFSTLEIQRTEQGDSAMYLCASSLGQDEQFFGPGTRLTVL.

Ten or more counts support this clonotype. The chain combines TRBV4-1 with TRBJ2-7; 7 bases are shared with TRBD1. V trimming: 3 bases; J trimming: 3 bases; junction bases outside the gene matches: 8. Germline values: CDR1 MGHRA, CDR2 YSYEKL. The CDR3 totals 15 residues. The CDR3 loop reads CASSHDTGQIYEQYF. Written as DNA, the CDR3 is TGCGCCAGCAGCCATGACACGGGACAGATCTACGAGCAGTACTTC.

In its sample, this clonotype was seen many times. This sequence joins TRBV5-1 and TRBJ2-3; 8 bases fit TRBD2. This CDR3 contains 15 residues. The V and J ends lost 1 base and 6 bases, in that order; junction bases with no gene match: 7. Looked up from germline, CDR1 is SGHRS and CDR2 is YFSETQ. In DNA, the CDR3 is TGCGCCAGCAGCTTGCAAGCGGGAGACAGGGATACGCAGTATTTT. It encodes CASSLQAGDRDTQYF. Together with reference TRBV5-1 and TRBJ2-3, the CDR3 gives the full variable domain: KAGVTQTPRYLIKTRGQQVTLSCSPISGHRSVSWYQQTPGQGLQFLFEYFSETQRNKGNFPGRFSGRQFSNSRSEMNVSTLELGDSALYLCASSLQAGDRDTQYFGPGTRLTVL.

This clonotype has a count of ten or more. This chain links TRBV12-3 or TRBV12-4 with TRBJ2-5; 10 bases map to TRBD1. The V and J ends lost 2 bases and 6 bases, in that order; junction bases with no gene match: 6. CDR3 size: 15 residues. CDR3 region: CASSLLTGGLKTQYF. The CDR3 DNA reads TGTGCCAGCAGTTTACTGACAGGGGGCCTGAAGACCCAGTACTTC.

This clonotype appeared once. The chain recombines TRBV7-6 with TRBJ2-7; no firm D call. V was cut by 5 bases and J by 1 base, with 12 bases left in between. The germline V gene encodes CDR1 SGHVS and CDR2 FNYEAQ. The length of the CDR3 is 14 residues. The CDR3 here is CASSEQAQSYEQYF. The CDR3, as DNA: TGTGCCAGCAGCGAACAAGCGCAGTCCTACGAGCAGTACTTC.

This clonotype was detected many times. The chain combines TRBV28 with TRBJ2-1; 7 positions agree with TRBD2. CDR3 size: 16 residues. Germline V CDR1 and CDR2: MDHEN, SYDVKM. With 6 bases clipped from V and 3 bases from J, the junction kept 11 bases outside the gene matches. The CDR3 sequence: CASSHRRASGYNEQFF. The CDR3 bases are TGTGCCAGCAGCCACCGGCGAGCTAGCGGCTACAATGAGCAGTTCTTC.

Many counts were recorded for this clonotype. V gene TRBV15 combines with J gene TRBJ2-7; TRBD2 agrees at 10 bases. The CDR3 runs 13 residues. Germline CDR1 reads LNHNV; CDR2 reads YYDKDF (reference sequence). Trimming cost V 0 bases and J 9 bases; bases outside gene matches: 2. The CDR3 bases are TGTGCCACCAGCAGAGAACTAGCGGGACCGCAGTACTTC. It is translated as CATSRELAGPQYF. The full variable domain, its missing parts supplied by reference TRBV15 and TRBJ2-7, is DAMVIQNPRYQVTQFGKPVTLSCSQTLNHNVMYWYQQKSSQAPKLLFHYYDKDFNNEADTPDNFQSRRPNTSFCFLDIRSPGLGDTAMYLCATSRELAGPQYFGPGTRLTVT.

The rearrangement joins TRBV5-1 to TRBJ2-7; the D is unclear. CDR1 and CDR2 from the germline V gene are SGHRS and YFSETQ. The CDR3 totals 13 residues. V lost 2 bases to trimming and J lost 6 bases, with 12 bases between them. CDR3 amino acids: CASSLTSESEQYF. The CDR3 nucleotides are TGCGCCAGCAGCTTAACGTCTGAGTCCGAGCAGTACTTC.

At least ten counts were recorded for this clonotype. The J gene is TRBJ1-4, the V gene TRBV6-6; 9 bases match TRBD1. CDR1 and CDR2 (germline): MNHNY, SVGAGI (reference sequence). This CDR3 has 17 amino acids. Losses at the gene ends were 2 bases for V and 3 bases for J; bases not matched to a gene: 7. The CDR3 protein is CASSYPFGQGSNEKLFF. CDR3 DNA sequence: TGTGCCAGCAGTTACCCTTTCGGACAGGGGTCTAATGAAAAACTGTTTTTT.

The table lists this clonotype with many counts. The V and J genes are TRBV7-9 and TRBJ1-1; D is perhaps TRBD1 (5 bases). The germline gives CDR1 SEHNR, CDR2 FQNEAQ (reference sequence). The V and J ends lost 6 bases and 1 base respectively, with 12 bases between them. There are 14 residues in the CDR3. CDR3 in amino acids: CASRLGAGNTEAFF. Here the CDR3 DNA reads TGTGCCAGCAGACTTGGGGCGGGGAACACTGAAGCTTTCTTT.

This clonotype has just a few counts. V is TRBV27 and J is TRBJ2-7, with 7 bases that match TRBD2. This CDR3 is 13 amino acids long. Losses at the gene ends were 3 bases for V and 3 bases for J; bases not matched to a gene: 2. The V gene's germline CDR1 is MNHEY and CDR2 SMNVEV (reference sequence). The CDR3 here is CASSFQRDYEQYF. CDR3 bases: TGTGCCAGCAGTTTTCAGCGGGACTACGAGCAGTACTTC.

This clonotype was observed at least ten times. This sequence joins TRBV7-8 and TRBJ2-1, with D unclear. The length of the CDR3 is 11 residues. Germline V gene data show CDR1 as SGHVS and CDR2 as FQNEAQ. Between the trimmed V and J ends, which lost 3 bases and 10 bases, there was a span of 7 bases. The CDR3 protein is CASSLTEEQFF. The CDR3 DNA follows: TGTGCCAGCAGCTTGACGGAGGAGCAGTTCTTC.

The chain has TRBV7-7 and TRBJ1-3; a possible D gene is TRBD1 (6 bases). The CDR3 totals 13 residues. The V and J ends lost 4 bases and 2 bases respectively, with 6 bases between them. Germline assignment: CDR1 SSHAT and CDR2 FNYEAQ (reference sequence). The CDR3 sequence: CASSSGAGNTIYF. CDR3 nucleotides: TGTGCCAGCAGCTCAGGGGCTGGAAACACCATATATTTT.

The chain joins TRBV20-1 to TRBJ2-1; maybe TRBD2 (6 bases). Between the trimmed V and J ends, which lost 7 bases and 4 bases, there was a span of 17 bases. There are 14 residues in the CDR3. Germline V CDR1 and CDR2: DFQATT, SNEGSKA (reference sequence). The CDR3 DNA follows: TGCAGTGAACGTCTAGCGCGGCCTTACAATGAGCAGTTCTTC. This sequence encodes CSERLARPYNEQFF.

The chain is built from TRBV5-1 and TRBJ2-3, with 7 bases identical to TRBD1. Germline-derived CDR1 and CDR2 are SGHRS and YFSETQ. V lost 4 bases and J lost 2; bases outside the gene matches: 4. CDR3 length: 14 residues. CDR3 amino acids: CASSGDSPTDTQYF. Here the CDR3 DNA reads TGCGCCAGCAGCGGGGACAGCCCCACAGATACGCAGTATTTT. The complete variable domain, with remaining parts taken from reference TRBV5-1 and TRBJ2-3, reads KAGVTQTPRYLIKTRGQQVTLSCSPISGHRSVSWYQQTPGQGLQFLFEYFSETQRNKGNFPGRFSGRQFSNSRSEMNVSTLELGDSALYLCASSGDSPTDTQYFGPGTRLTVL.

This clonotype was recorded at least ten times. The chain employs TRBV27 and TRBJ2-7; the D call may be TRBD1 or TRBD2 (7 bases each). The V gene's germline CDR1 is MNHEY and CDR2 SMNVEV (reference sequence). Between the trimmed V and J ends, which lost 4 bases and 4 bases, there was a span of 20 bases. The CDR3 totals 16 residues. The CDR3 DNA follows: TGTGCCAGCAGTTATATCCGGACAGGCGGGGGATACGAGCAGTACTTC. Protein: CASSYIRTGGGYEQYF.

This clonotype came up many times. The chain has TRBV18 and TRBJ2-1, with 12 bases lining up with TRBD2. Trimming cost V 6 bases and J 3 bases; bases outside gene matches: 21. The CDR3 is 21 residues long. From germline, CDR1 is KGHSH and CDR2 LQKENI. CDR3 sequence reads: CASSHQRLAGERGGVYNEQFF. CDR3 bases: TGTGCCAGCTCTCACCAAAGACTAGCGGGAGAGAGGGGGGGAGTCTACAATGAGCAGTTCTTC. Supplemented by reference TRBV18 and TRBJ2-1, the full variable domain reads NAGVMQNPRHLVRRRGQEARLRCSPMKGHSHVYWYRQLPEEGLKFMVYLQKENIIDESGMPKERFSAEFPKEGPSILRIQQVVRGDSAAYFCASSHQRLAGERGGVYNEQFFGPGTRLTVL.

The CDR3: CASSSTGRNQETQYF. CDR3 bases: TGTGCCAGCAGTTCCACGGGACGGAACCAAGAGACCCAGTACTTC. The chain carries TRBV28 and TRBJ2-5; D is possibly TRBD1 or TRBD2 (5 bases each). The V end was cut by 4 bases, the J end by 0 bases, with 12 bases between. The CDR3 has 15 amino acids. CDR1 is MDHEN and CDR2 is SYDVKM in the germline V gene.

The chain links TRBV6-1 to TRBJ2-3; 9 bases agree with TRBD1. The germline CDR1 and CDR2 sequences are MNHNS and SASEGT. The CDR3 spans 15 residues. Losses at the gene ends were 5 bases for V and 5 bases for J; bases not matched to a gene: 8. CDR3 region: CASSYVTGGKDTQYF. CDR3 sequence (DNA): TGTGCCAGCAGTTATGTGACAGGGGGAAAAGATACGCAGTATTTT.

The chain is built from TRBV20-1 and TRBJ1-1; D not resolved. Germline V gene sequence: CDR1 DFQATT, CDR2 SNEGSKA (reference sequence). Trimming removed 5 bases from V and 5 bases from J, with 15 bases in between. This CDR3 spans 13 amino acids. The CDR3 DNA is TGCAGTGCTCTAGACCCAGGTGGGACTGAAGCTTTCTTT. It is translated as CSALDPGGTEAFF.

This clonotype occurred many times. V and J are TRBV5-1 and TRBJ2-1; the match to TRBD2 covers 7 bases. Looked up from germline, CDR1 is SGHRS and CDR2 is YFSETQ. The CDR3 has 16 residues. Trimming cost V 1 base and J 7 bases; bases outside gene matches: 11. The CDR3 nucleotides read TGCGCCAGCAGCTTGACCCCCGGGACTACTATTAATGAGCAGTTCTTC. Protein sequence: CASSLTPGTTINEQFF.

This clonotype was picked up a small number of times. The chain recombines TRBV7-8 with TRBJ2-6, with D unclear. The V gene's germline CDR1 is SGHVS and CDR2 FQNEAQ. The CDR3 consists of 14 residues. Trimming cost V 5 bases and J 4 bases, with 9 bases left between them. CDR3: CASSAVSGANVLTF. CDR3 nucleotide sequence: TGTGCCAGCAGCGCAGTATCCGGGGCCAACGTCCTGACTTTC.

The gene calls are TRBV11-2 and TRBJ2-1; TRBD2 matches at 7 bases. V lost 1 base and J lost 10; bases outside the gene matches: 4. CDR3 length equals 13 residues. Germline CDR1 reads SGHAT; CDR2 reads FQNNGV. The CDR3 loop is CASSLVPGGEQFF. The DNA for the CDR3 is TGTGCCAGCAGCTTAGTGCCGGGAGGCGAGCAGTTCTTC. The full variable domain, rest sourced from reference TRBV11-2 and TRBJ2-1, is EAGVAQSPRYKIIEKRQSVAFWCNPISGHATLYWYQQILGQGPKLLIQFQNNGVVDDSQLPKDRFSAERLKGVDSTLKIQPAKLEDSAVYLCASSLVPGGEQFFGPGTRLTVL.

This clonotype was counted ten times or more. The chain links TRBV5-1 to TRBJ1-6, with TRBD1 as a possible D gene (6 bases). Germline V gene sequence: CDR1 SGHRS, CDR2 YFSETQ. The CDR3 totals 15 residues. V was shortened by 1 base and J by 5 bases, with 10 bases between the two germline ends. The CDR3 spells CASSLIGGDNSPLHF. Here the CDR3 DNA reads TGCGCCAGCAGCTTGATAGGGGGTGATAATTCACCCCTCCACTTT.

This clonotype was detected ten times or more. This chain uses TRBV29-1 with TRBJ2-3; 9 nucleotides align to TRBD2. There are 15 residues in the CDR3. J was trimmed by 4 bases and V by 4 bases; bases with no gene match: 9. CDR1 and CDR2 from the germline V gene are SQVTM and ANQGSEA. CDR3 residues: CSVGKGTSTADTQYF. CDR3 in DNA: TGCAGCGTTGGTAAGGGGACTAGCACGGCAGATACGCAGTATTTT.

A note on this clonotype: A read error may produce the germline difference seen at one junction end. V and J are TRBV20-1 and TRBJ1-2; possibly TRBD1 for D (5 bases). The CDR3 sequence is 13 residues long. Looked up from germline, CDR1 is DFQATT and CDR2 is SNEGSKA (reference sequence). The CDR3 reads CSFPREWGLGYTF. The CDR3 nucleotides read TGTAGCTTCCCCAGGGAGTGGGGTCTAGGCTACACCTTC.

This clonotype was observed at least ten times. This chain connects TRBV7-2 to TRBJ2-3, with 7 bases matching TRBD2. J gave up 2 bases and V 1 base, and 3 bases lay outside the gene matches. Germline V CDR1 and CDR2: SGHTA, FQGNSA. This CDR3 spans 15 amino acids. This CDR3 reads CASSLVGTNTDTQYF. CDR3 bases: TGTGCCAGCAGCTTAGTCGGGACTAACACAGATACGCAGTATTTT.

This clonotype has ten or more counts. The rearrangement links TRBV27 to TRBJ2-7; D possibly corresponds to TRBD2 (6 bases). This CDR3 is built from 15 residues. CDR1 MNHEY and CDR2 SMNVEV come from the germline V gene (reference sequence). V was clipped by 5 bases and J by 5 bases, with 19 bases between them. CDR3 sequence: CASSTGLGPLDEQYF. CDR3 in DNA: TGTGCCAGCAGTACGGGACTCGGGCCTTTGGACGAGCAGTACTTC.

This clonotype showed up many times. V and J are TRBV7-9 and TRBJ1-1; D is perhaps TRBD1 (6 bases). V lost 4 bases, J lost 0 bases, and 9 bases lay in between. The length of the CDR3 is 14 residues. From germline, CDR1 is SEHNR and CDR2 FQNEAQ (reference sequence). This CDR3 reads CASSSSGVNTEAFF. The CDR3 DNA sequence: TGTGCCAGCAGCTCGTCAGGGGTGAACACTGAAGCTTTCTTT.

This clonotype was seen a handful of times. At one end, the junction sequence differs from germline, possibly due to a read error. CDR3 DNA sequence: TGTGCCAGCAGCTCTCGGGCGGACCTACAGGGCGCCTTC. Its translation is CASSSRADLQGAF. The genes are TRBV13 and TRBJ1-2; tentatively, D is TRBD1 (6 bases). There are 13 residues in the CDR3. Germline loops: CDR1 PRHDT, CDR2 FYEKMQ (reference sequence).

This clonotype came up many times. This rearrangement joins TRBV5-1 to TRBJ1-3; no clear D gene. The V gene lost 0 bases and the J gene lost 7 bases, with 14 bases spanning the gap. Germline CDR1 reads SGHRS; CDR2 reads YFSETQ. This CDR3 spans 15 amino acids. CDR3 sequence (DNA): TGCGCCAGCAGCTTGGTAGCGGGTATCGGTAACACCATATATTTT. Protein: CASSLVAGIGNTIYF.